Reported below is one TCR beta chain. The count of this clone is one. The antigen it recognizes is unknown. Base qualities are not recorded, but no much larger clone differs from it by a single base. Another Seattle source contributed samples from volunteer blood donors who had recovered from COVID-19. Each collaborating institution followed its own protocols to collect whole blood in K2EDTA tubes. For TCRbeta analysis, collaborators shipped samples as frozen whole blood, isolated PBMCs, or DNA extracted from either of those sample types. The immunoSEQ Assay, a bias-controlled multiplex PCR, was used to amplify TCRbeta CDR3 regions from genomic DNA. The published analysis was carried out like this. Nucleated cell counts per sample were estimated from amplification of reference gene primers within the assay. To quantify the absolute abundance of each unique TCRbeta CDR3 rearrangement, sequence reads were collapsed and filtered. For each sample, productive Simpson clonality was calculated as the square root of Simpson's diversity index across productive rearrangements. TCRdb took over this immuneACCESS table, retaining in-frame rearrangements with V and J assigned. Such tables are incomplete; in checked studies, under half of the missing clones stem from an unresolved V gene, and the remainder is unexplained. That table supplies the V and J calls and clone size; D and trimming were determined from the DNA. The sample records some 300,000 clones, more than 70% of which are singletons. The top ten clones comprise more than 6.5% of the sample.

These data come from a study of blood T cell repertoires in COVID-19 (dated by TCRdb to the early 2020s). With respect to the entire study: Collaborator samples came from the United States, Italy and Spain and covered acute and convalescent phases of COVID-19. The prospective study material was composed of cDNA or gDNA derived from T cells, B-cell-depleted T cells, or PBMCs. Deeply sampled blood TCRbeta repertoires from subjects exposed to, actively infected with, or recovered from COVID-19 were included in the dataset. The repertoires were released in a freely available public database intended as a resource for research on the immune response to SARS-CoV-2. Samples came from the ongoing ImmuneRACE study (first 160 participants) plus 1,254 subjects from 6 global collaborators. The sample metadata nearly always contained a de-identified subject ID, COVID-19 status, age in years and sex. Where available, HLA class I and class II types were obtained from metadata supplied by the sample provider rather than from assay-based typing.

The cysteine opens and the phenylalanine closes a CDR3 of 15 amino acids. Of all the DNA, just the CDR3 is kept, 45 bases in frame from base 1. Taken from the germline V gene, the CDR1 and CDR2 loops are MDHEN and SYDVKM. V is pared back by 7 bases and J by 0 bases, with 10 bases lying between the germline termini. Study-wide findings and limitations: The amount of clinical and demographic metadata varied by source and participant and was provided uncurated.

The sequencing sample was made of peripheral blood. The chain joins TRBV28 to TRBJ2-6, with the D gene call left open. The origin of this receptor is a woman in her 30s who had recovered from COVID-19. The DNA sequence is TGTGCCAGCACGGTCACGGGCTCTGGGGCCAACGTCCTGACTTTC. Translated, it reads CASTVTGSGANVLTF.